The rows below give T cell receptor beta chains drawn from one sample of a study of blood T cell repertoires in COVID-19. Produced via immunoSEQ multiplex PCR; TCRdb's table is partial and in-frame only. The table includes 100,000 to 150,000 clones, about 85% detected once. The sample comprised peripheral blood. All receptors derive from a man at least 80 years old with active or convalescent COVID-19. Each CDR3 is given with its conserved first and last residue. The order of the fields is D gene, clone size, V gene, J gene, CDR3 DNA, CDR3 protein. The D gene is left open where the match is weak. Part of the rows lack a size; the others show once, few, many or a class for expanded clones.

TRBD1	NA	TRBV14	TRBJ1-6	TGTGCCAGCAACCCCGGGACAGGGCCTTCTTCACCCCTCCACTTT	CASNPGTGPSSPLHF
TRBD1	NA	TRBV6-6	TRBJ1-4	TGTGCCAGCAGTTACCAGGACAGGAAGGATGAAAAACTGTTTTTT	CASSYQDRKDEKLFF
NA	NA	TRBV3-1/TRBV3-2	TRBJ2-3	TGTGCCAGCAGCCAAGGGGTAGGGGCCACAGATACGCAGTATTTT	CASSQGVGATDTQYF
NA	NA	TRBV9	TRBJ1-1	TGTGCCAGCAACCGAGACCCGGCGGACACTGAAGCTTTCTTT	CASNRDPADTEAFF
NA	NA	TRBV6-2/TRBV6-3	TRBJ2-1	TGTGCCAGCAGTGGGGACCGAGAGACTAGGTTACAATCTGAGCAGTTCTTC	CASSGDRETRLQSEQFF
TRBD1	NA	TRBV19	TRBJ2-7	TGTGCCAGTAGTATTGGGGTGTTGGGCCAGGGGGTTACTTACGAGCAGTACTTC	CASSIGVLGQGVTYEQYF
NA	NA	TRBV9	TRBJ2-7	TGTGCCAGCAGCGAGGGGCCTAGGACCTACGAGCAGTACTTC	CASSEGPRTYEQYF
TRBD2	NA	TRBV18	TRBJ2-1	TGTGCCAGCTCGGCAAGTCGGGGGGTGGCCTACAATGAGCAGTTCTTC	CASSASRGVAYNEQFF
NA	NA	TRBV7-2	TRBJ1-4	TGTGCCAGCAGCTTTGGACAGATTAATGAAAAACTGTTTTTT	CASSFGQINEKLFF
TRBD2	NA	TRBV9	TRBJ2-2	TGTGCCAGCAGCGTAGTCACCCGGGTAGCGGGAGTGAACACCGGGGAGCTGTTTTTT	CASSVVTRVAGVNTGELFF
NA	NA	TRBV27	TRBJ1-1	TGTGCCAGCAGTTCCCAGGGGTTTGACACTGAAGCTTTCTTT	CASSSQGFDTEAFF
NA	few	TRBV7-6	TRBJ2-2	TGTGCCAGCAGCCCCGCCTCGGGGGGCAGGACCGGGGAGCTGTTTTTT	CASSPASGGRTGELFF
TRBD1	NA	TRBV2	TRBJ1-2	TGTGCCAGCAGGGGACAGGCGAATAACTATGGCTACACCTTC	CASRGQANNYGYTF
NA	few	TRBV7-2	TRBJ1-6	TGTGCCAGCAGCGCCGCGCGGGATTCACCCCTCCACTTT	CASSAARDSPLHF
NA	NA	TRBV6-2/TRBV6-3	TRBJ1-1	TGTGCCAGCAGTATTAACAGGTGGGAAAACACTGAAGCTTTCTTT	CASSINRWENTEAFF
TRBD1	NA	TRBV24-1	TRBJ2-2	TGTGCCACCAGTGATTCGGGACAGGGGGACACCGGGGAGCTGTTTTTT	CATSDSGQGDTGELFF
NA	NA	TRBV19	TRBJ1-1	TGTGCCACCTCGGACAGAAGTTACACTGAAGCTTTCTTT	CATSDRSYTEAFF
NA	NA	TRBV27	TRBJ1-1	TGTGCCAGCAGAACCTGGGAGCAAGCTTTCTTT	CASRTWEQAFF
NA	NA	TRBV27	TRBJ2-1	TGTGCCAGCATCCCCTATGGAGGGGGGGGTTACAATGAGCAGTTCTTC	CASIPYGGGGYNEQFF
TRBD2	NA	TRBV4-1	TRBJ2-2	TGCGCCAGCAGTCAGGGAGGGACGGGCTCGAACACCGGGGAGCTGTTTTTT	CASSQGGTGSNTGELFF
NA	NA	TRBV27	TRBJ2-2	TGTGCCAGCAGTAAGAGGCCCGGGGAGCTGTTTTTT	CASSKRPGELFF
TRBD1	NA	TRBV7-8	TRBJ2-7	TGTGCCAGCAGCACGCAAACACAGGGGATTTTATCGCAGTACTTC	CASSTQTQGILSQYF
TRBD1	NA	TRBV11-2	TRBJ1-2	TGTGCCAGCAGCCATCCCAGGGGGCGGCGTTTGGGCTACACCTTC	CASSHPRGRRLGYTF
NA	NA	TRBV7-2	TRBJ1-3	TGTGCCAGCAGCCCGCCGGTCCTCTCTGGAAACACCATATATTTT	CASSPPVLSGNTIYF
TRBD2	NA	TRBV3-1/TRBV3-2	TRBJ2-2	TGTGCCAGCAGCCGACTAGCGGGAGTCACCGGGGAGCTGTTTTTT	CASSRLAGVTGELFF
NA	NA	TRBV18	TRBJ1-5	TGTGCCAGCTCACCACCTGGAGTGAGCAATCAGCCCCAGCATTTT	CASSPPGVSNQPQHF
NA	NA	TRBV7-3	TRBJ2-2	TGTGCCAGCTGTCCGGGTCCGAACACCGGGGAGCTGTTTTTT	CASCPGPNTGELFF
TRBD1	once	TRBV4-3	TRBJ1-2	TGCGCCAGCAGCCCGGAAAACGGACAGGGATACTATGGCTACACCTTC	CASSPENGQGYYGYTF
NA	NA	TRBV27	TRBJ2-7	TGTGCCAGCCGATGGACAGACATCGGGGAGCAGTACTTC	CASRWTDIGEQYF
NA	NA	TRBV5-1	TRBJ2-1	TGCGCCAGCAGCTTGGACCCTCTATCCTACAATGAGCAGTTCTTC	CASSLDPLSYNEQFF
NA	many	TRBV4-2	TRBJ1-4	TGTGCCAGCAGCCAAGTACGGGTATCGGCTAATGAAAAACTGTTTTTT	CASSQVRVSANEKLFF
NA	NA	TRBV5-1	TRBJ2-1	TGCGCCAGCAGCTTCGAGACAGCCGCCTACAATGAGCAGTTCTTC	CASSFETAAYNEQFF